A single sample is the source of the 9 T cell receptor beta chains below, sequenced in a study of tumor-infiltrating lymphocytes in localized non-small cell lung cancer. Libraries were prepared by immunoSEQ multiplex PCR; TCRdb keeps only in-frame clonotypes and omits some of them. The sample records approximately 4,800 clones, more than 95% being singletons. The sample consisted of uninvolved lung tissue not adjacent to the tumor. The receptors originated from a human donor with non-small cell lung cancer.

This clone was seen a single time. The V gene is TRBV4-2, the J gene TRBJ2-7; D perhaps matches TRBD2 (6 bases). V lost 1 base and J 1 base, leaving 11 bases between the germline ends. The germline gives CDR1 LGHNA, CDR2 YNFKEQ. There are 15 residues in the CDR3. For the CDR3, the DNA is TGTGCCAGCAGCCAAGTGGCGGGAAATTCCTACGAGCAGTACTTC. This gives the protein CASSQVAGNSYEQYF.

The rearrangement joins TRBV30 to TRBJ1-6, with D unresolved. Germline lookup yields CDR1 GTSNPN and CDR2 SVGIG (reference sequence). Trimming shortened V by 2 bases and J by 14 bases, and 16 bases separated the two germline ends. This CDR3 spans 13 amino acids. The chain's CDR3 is CAWSPGSRRALHF. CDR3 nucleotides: TGTGCCTGGAGTCCAGGATCAAGAAGGGCCCTCCACTTT.

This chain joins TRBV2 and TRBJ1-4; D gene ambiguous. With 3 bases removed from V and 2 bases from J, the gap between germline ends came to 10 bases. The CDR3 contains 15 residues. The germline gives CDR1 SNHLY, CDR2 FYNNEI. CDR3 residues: CASSDRSRTNEKLFF. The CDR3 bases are TGTGCCAGCAGTGACCGGAGCAGGACTAATGAAAAACTGTTTTTT. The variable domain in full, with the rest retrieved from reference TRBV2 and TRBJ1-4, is EPEVTQTPSHQVTQMGQEVILRCVPISNHLYFYWYRQILGQKVEFLVSFYNNEISEKSEIFDDQFSVERPDGSNFTLKIRSTKLEDSAMYFCASSDRSRTNEKLFFGSGTQLSVL.

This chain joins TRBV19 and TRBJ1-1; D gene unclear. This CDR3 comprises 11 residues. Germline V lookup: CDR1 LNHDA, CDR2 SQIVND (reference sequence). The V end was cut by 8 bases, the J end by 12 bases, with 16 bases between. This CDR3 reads CASSRYPKTFF. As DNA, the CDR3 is TGTGCCAGTTCGAGATACCCTAAAACTTTCTTT.

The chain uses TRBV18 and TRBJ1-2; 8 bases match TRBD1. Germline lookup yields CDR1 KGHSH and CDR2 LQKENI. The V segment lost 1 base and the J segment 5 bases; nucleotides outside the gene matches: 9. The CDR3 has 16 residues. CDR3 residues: CASSPQGQAGGYGYTF. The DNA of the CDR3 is TGTGCCAGCTCACCACAGGGACAGGCTGGGGGGTATGGCTACACCTTC.

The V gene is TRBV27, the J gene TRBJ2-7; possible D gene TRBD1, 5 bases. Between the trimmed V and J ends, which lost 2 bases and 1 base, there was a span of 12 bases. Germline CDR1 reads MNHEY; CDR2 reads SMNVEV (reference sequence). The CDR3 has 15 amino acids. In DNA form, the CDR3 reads TGTGCCAGCAGTTTAGGGGCAGGTAGTTCCTACGAGCAGTACTTC. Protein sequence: CASSLGAGSSYEQYF.

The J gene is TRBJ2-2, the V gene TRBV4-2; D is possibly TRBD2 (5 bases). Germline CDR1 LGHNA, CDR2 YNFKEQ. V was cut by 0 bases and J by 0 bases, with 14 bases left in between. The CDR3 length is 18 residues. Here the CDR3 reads CASSQERASGTNTGELFF. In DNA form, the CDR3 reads TGTGCCAGCAGCCAAGAAAGGGCTTCGGGGACGAACACCGGGGAGCTGTTTTTT.

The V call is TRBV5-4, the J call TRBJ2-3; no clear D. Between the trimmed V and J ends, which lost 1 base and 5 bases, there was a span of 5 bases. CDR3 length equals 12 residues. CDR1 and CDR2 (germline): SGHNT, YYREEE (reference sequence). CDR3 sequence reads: CASSLFLDTQYF. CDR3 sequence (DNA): TGTGCCAGCAGCTTGTTTTTAGATACGCAGTATTTT.

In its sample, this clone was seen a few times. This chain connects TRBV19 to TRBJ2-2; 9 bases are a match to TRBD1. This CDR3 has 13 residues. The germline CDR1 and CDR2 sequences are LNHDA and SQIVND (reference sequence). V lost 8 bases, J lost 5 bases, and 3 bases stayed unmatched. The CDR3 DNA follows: TGTGCCAGTTCGACAGGGGGAACCGGGGAGCTGTTTTTT. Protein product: CASSTGGTGELFF.